A selection of T cell receptor beta chains follows, all from one sample in a study of T cell changes during pregnancy in multiple sclerosis. The table came from immunoSEQ multiplex PCR; TCRdb's copy has only in-frame clones and leaves some out. This table holds around 88,000 clones, about 91% found once. The sample in question was peripheral blood, obtained after pregnancy. The receptors shown here come from a female donor in good health, enrolled as a control in a pregnancy study. CDR3s include the opening cysteine and the closing phenylalanine or tryptophan. Each record gives: clone size, J gene, D gene, V gene, CDR3 protein, CDR3 DNA. D genes are given only for firm matches. Clone size, where shown, is once, few, many, or a class for clones that have expanded.

abundance: NA
j_gene: TRBJ1-1
d_gene: NA
v_gene: TRBV28
CDR3aa: CASSLSGREAFF
CDR3nt: TGTGCCAGCAGTTTATCTGGCAGGGAAGCTTTCTTT

abundance: NA
j_gene: TRBJ2-3
d_gene: TRBD1
v_gene: TRBV10-1
CDR3aa: CASRDRLSDTQYF
CDR3nt: TGCGCCAGCAGGGACAGGCTGTCCGATACGCAGTATTTT

abundance: NA
j_gene: TRBJ1-1
d_gene: NA
v_gene: TRBV27
CDR3aa: CASSFRSMNTEAFF
CDR3nt: TGTGCCAGCAGTTTCCGGTCCATGAACACTGAAGCTTTCTTT

abundance: NA
j_gene: TRBJ2-7
d_gene: TRBD1
v_gene: TRBV9
CDR3aa: CASSDTGTGGSKQYF
CDR3nt: TGTGCCAGCAGTGACACCGGGACAGGGGGATCGAAGCAGTACTTT

abundance: NA
j_gene: TRBJ1-5
d_gene: NA
v_gene: TRBV7-2
CDR3aa: CASSFTDRYQPQHF
CDR3nt: TGTGCCAGCAGCTTTACGGACAGATATCAGCCCCAGCATTTT

abundance: NA
j_gene: TRBJ2-1
d_gene: TRBD1
v_gene: TRBV28
CDR3aa: CASNNRDRGNEQFF
CDR3nt: TGTGCCAGCAATAACCGGGACAGGGGGAATGAGCAGTTCTTC

abundance: NA
j_gene: TRBJ1-3
d_gene: NA
v_gene: TRBV6-1
CDR3aa: CASSEGGSGNTIYF
CDR3nt: TGTGCCAGCAGTGAAGGCGGCTCTGGAAACACCATATATTTT

abundance: NA
j_gene: TRBJ1-3
d_gene: NA
v_gene: TRBV7-6
CDR3aa: CASSEAYRLSSGNTIYF
CDR3nt: TGTGCCAGCAGCGAAGCGTATCGGTTAAGCTCTGGAAACACCATATATTTT

abundance: NA
j_gene: TRBJ2-7
d_gene: NA
v_gene: TRBV9
CDR3aa: CASSAAYEQYF
CDR3nt: TGTGCCAGCAGCGCCGCCTACGAGCAGTACTTC

abundance: NA
j_gene: TRBJ2-7
d_gene: TRBD1
v_gene: TRBV9
CDR3aa: CASSTVGTGLYEQYF
CDR3nt: TGTGCCAGCAGCACAGTCGGGACAGGGTTATACGAGCAGTACTTC

abundance: NA
j_gene: TRBJ1-1
d_gene: NA
v_gene: TRBV5-6
CDR3aa: CASSIRSRALNTEAFF
CDR3nt: TGTGCCAGCAGCATCCGGTCGAGGGCACTGAACACTGAAGCTTTCTTT

abundance: NA
j_gene: TRBJ1-1
d_gene: NA
v_gene: TRBV6-1
CDR3aa: CASRVFGQNTEAFF
CDR3nt: TGTGCCAGCAGGGTTTTCGGACAGAACACTGAAGCTTTCTTT

abundance: NA
j_gene: TRBJ2-3
d_gene: NA
v_gene: TRBV7-9
CDR3aa: CASSLDKNTDTQYF
CDR3nt: TGTGCCAGCAGCTTAGACAAGAACACAGATACGCAGTATTTT

abundance: once
j_gene: TRBJ2-7
d_gene: TRBD2
v_gene: TRBV5-1
CDR3aa: CASRPGLAVYEQYF
CDR3nt: TGCGCCAGCAGACCGGGACTAGCGGTATACGAGCAGTACTTC

abundance: NA
j_gene: TRBJ1-3
d_gene: TRBD1
v_gene: TRBV6-6
CDR3aa: CASSKRDSVRTIYF
CDR3nt: TGTGCCAGCAGCAAAAGGGACAGTGTCCGCACCATATATTTT

abundance: NA
j_gene: TRBJ2-7
d_gene: NA
v_gene: TRBV28
CDR3aa: CASSRQRNSYEQYF
CDR3nt: TGTGCCAGCAGTCGTCAGCGGAACTCCTACGAGCAGTACTTC